Listed here is a single T cell receptor beta chain. Its recognized antigen is unknown. Base qualities are missing; no much larger clone stands one base away. This record comes from a study of post-analysis software for immune sequencing data (dated by TCRdb to the mid-2010s). Turning to the overall study: Recorded disease courses included relapsing-remitting, secondary progressive and progressive-relapsing multiple sclerosis, with some patients lacking subtype annotation. Patient repertoires were compared against roughly 12 previously published healthy control repertoires from donors aged roughly 6 to 28 years. A subset of samples was prepared in parallel using single-end sample barcoding, then pooled and co-amplified after Illumina adapter ligation. Broad study findings and their caveats: Patients showed significantly higher frequencies than controls for roughly five TRBV segments, among them TRBV5-6, TRBV5-1 and TRBV20-1. Strong co-clustering of samples prepared in the same batch was shown by direct clustering with F measure, prompting a batch-effect correction. The multiple sclerosis patient group was slightly younger than the control group. Significantly lower normalized Chao1 diversity was found in multiple sclerosis patients than in controls, suggesting substantial peripheral T-cell clonal expansion.

To demonstrate the VDJtools post-analysis software, the study profiled TCR beta repertoires from the peripheral blood of about 13 young patients with multiple sclerosis. The multiple sclerosis patients were children and adolescents ranging in age from roughly 6 to 15 years. Libraries were made using PCR. Reads for this sample came from an Illumina HiSeq 2500. To reduce PCR and sequencing biases, unique molecular identifiers were built into the TCR beta cDNA libraries. Some 500,000 cDNA molecules were obtained per 1 to 10 million input T cells, so each molecule approximated one T cell. Patient libraries were prepared and sequenced with the same protocol used for the earlier healthy control dataset. Within a given batch, samples were prepared together, multiplexed and sequenced on the same HiSeq lane. The original methods were these. Raw barcoded reads were processed with MIGEC, and single-read molecular identifier groups were discarded before consensus assembly and CDR3 extraction. VDJtools was used for post-analysis of the clonotype tables, and diversity was normalized by down-sampling every dataset to the size of the smallest sample. In repertoire overlap clustering, CDR3 amino acid sequences, but not nucleotide sequences, were matched to correct batch-related cross-sample contamination. TCRdb passed the public sequencing reads through fastp at Q25 and MiXCR, retaining productive beta sequences. CDR3 protein sequences are deduplicated, and each keeps its most common genes and DNA. TCRdb assigned the V and J calls; the authors' analysis was not used. Here the sample has approximately 460,000 distinct CDR3 sequences; under 55% occur a single time. Of the sample, 9.5% to 13% falls within the top ten clones.

Via the germline V gene, CDR1 is SGHTA and CDR2 FQGNSA. The V and J ends are trimmed by 3 bases and 2 bases, leaving 10 bases between them. The CDR3 sequence holds 14 residues, the cysteine and phenylalanine included. Only the CDR3 part of the read is kept: 42 bases, read in frame from the first base. The receptor comes from a girl under 18 with multiple sclerosis. This sequence uses TRBV7-2 and TRBJ1-2; the D gene cannot be resolved reliably. Sequencing input: blood. The DNA sequence is given as TGTGCCAGCAGCTTCCGAGGCGGAAACTATGGCTACACCTTC. Its amino acids are CASSFRGGNYGYTF. The CDR3, completed at both ends by the reference TRBV7-2 and TRBJ1-2 genes, gives the full variable domain GAGVSQSPSNKVTEKGKDVELRCDPISGHTALYWYRQSLGQGLEFLIYFQGNSAPDKSGLPSDRFSAERTGGSVSTLTIQRTQQEDSAVYLCASSFRGGNYGYTFGSGTRLTVV.